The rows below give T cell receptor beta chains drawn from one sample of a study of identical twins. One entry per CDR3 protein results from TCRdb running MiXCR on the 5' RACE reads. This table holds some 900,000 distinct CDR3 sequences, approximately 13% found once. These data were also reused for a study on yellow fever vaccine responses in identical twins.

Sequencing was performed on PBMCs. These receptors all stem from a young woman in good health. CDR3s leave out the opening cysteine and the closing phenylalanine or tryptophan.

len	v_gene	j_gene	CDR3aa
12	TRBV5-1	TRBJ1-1	ASSLQAVVTEAF
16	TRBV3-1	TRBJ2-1	ASSQGGDWKSSYNEQF
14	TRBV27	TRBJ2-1	ASTPKGPSSYNEQF
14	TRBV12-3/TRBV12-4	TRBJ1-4	ASIPGPPSTNEKLF
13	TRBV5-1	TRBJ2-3	ASSFRAGFTDTQY
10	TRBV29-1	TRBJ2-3	SVVGFTDTQY
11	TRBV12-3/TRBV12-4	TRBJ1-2	ASRPGGVYGYT
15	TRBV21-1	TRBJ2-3	ASSKVGGLAYTDTQY
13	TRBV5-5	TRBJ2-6	ASSSSGAGANVLT
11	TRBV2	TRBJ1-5	ASKQGYNQPQH
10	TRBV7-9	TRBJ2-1	ASSLGRHEQF
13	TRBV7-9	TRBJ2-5	ASSTWTGGRETQY
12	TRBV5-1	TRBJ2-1	ASSFAGLVNEQF
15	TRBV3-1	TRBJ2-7	ASSHHGGDRTNYEQY
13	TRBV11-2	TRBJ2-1	ASSFKLAGSNEQF
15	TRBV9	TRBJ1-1	ASSDGARDRSGTEAF
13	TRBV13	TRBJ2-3	ASSLSGARTDTQY
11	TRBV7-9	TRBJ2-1	ASSGGIYNEQF
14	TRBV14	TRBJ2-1	ASSQLPSGGASEQF
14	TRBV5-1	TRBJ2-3	ASSLEGQGITDTQY
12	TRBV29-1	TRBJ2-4	SVIDRQGENIQY
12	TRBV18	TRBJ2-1	ASSPELAYNELF
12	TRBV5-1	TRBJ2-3	ASSLGQRSDTQY
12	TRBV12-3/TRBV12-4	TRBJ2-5	ASSLKRAEETQY
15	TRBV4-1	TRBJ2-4	ASSQGLTGKLKNIQY
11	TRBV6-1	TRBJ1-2	ASTPGPWWGYT
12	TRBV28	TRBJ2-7	ASSLSNLSYEQY
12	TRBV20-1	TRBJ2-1	SASPGRLTGEQF
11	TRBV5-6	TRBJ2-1	ASSPGTANEQF
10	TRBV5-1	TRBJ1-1	ASSAQGRLAF
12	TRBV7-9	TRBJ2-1	ASSSKGPDNEQF
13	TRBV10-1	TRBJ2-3	ASSAGGPSTDTQY
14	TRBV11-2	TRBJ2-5	ASSQGLAGGLGAQY
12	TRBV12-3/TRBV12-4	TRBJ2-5	ASTNSGGAETQY
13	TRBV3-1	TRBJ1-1	ASSDRDRINTEAF
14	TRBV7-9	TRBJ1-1	ASSSILSTGLSEAF
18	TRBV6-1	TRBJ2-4	ASSEGETSGGTLAKNIQY
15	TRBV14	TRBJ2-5	ASSPWDRRRVGETQY
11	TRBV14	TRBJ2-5	ASSQGPRETQY
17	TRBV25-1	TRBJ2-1	ASSELRDRGPKSYNEQF
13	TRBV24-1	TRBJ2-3	ATSDPSVSGDTQY
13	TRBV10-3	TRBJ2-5	AISESGGTQETQY
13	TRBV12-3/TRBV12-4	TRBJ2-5	ASSPDRGAGETQY
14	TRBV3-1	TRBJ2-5	ASSHKPGLQEETQY